Given below is one T cell receptor beta chain in context. This clone's antigen is unknown. Base quality data are lacking; no much larger clone is found one base away. Library method: PCR. At the Johns Hopkins FTIC core, DNA from the cultured CD4+ T cells underwent TCR sequencing with the Oncomine TCR Beta short-read assay. The QIAamp micro DNA kit was used to extract genomic DNA from the cultured CD4+ T cells. Oncomine TCR Beta libraries made from cultured CD4+ T cells were pooled using unique dual indexes and sequenced on an Illumina iSeq 100. Concerning the study's data processing: Non-productive sequences were removed, and CDR3s that did not start with C, did not end with F or W, or were shorter than 7 amino acids were discarded. Antigen-specific clonotypes were identified using the MANAFEST web application through comparison of peptide-stimulated wells with reference and other culture wells. An FDR below 0.05, an odds ratio above 5, and a productive frequency above 0.1% in at least two of three replicate wells were required for clones to be considered positive. A clonotype was classed as cross-reactive if the clonotype showed significant expansion both in SARS-CoV-2 spike wells and in at least one common cold coronavirus spike condition. Levenshtein distances (stringdist) and unrooted phylogenetic trees (ape) in R version 3.6.1 were used to assess CDR3 homology. TCRdb trimmed public reads at Q25 via fastp, called clones via MiXCR and kept in-frame beta chains. Rows merge per CDR3 protein into single entries with the most common DNA and genes. The V and J calls and clone size come from TCRdb's table, not from the authors' own analysis. This sample has about 17,000 distinct CDR3 sequences in its table, and over 30% of those were observed once. The top ten constitute approximately 8.4% of the sample.

The data are from a study of vaccination and CD4 T cells after COVID-19 (dated by TCRdb to between 2020 and 2023). For context, the study as a whole: Convalescent patients had a positive SARS-CoV-2 result on nasal swab PCR, and of these patients, several had mild disease and one had severe disease. Participants got two doses of the Pfizer-BioNTech BNT162b2 vaccine (n=8) or two doses of the Moderna mRNA-1273 vaccine (n=2). Control cultures used a CEFX viral epitope pool as positive control, an HIV-1 Nef peptide pool as negative control, or no peptide. Post-COVID blood samples were collected from convalescent patients a median of around 100 days after diagnosis, with a range of roughly 30 to 161 days. In under twelve COVID-19 convalescent patients and a few infection-naive healthy vaccine recipients, researchers compared the spike-specific CD4+ TCR repertoire from before mRNA vaccination with the repertoire from after. Post-vaccine blood samples were collected a median of approximately 72 days after the second vaccine dose, ranging from roughly 13 to 250 days. The convalescent cohort included six males and four females, with two Hispanic individuals, seven Caucasians, two Asians and one multiracial person. Culture stimuli were overlapping spike peptide pools from SARS-CoV-2 and from the common cold coronaviruses HCoV-NL63, HCoV-OC43 and HCoV-229E. Results the study describes overall, beyond this receptor: In convalescent patients, nearly all vaccine-specific clones (304 of 307) were found to be mono-reactive for SARS-CoV-2 spike rather than cross-reactive with common cold coronaviruses. The number of convalescent patients in the study was relatively small, and the study did not examine early timepoints following natural infection. In convalescent patients, a median approximately 86% of post-vaccine SARS-CoV-2-reactive clones were detected only after vaccination, suggesting vaccine-specific priming. An increase in the median number of SARS-CoV-2-reactive clonotypes from approximately 20 after infection to about 39 after vaccination was observed, but the change was not found to be significant.

Reading the label with the study, this specimen's treatment or condition is: approximately 9-day PBMC culture with coronavirus spike peptide pools or control peptides (ViraFEST assay). To expand antigen-specific T cells with peptide pools and then pick out the expanded clonotypes through TCR sequencing, the study relied on the ViraFEST assay. The positive SARS-CoV-2 PCR tests of the convalescent patients were dated from March to December 2020, before the Alpha, Beta and Delta variants emerged in the United States. Each well held fewer than 2.5 million PBMCs cultured with around 10 ug/ml peptide pools in IMDM containing roughly 4.7% human AB serum and 7.5 to 10 IU/ml IL-2. Half of the culture medium was replaced with fresh IL-2-containing medium on days 3 and 7. Once the cells had been in culture for less than 11 days, the EasySep CD4+ T cell isolation kit was used to isolate CD4+ T cells by negative selection. Ficoll-Paque Plus gradient centrifugation was used to isolate PBMCs from whole blood, and the isolated PBMCs were then either used fresh or cryopreserved at -140C. Triplicate wells were generally used for each culture condition.

The CDR3 covers 16 residues, taking in both the cysteine and the phenylalanine. Of all the DNA, just the CDR3 is kept, 48 bases in frame from base 1. CDR1 and CDR2 are drawn from the germline V gene: MDHEN, SYDVKM. After removal of 2 bases from V and 2 bases from J, the junction retains 5 bases not matched to a gene. Sequenced sample: CD4+ T cells from blood, cultured in vitro. This chain is built from TRBV28 and TRBJ2-5; 10 nucleotides in the junction match TRBD2. The TCR was taken from a human donor who had recovered from COVID-19. The DNA sequence is given as TGTGCCAGCAGTTTAGCAGGACTAGCGGCACAAGAGACCCAGTACTTC. This gives the protein CASSLAGLAAQETQYF.